This entry describes one T cell receptor (beta chain). This may be a read error: a much more frequent sequence differs by one nucleotide. The CDR3 consists of 13 residues. Germline values: CDR1 LNHDA, CDR2 SQIVND (reference sequence). The V and J ends lost 5 bases and 1 base respectively, with 8 bases between them. The data were obtained in a study of T cells in Graves' hyperthyroidism and ophthalmopathy. TCR beta CDR3 regions were amplified from RNA transcripts. RT-PCR in the first round (using the HTBI primer set) targeted the TCR CDR3. TCRdb reprocessed the multiplex PCR reads with MiXCR, giving one entry per CDR3 protein. This sample has more than 500,000 distinct CDR3 sequences, with roughly 14% found just once.

This chain connects TRBV19 to TRBJ1-1; no clear D gene. This clonotype was sampled from a woman aged 40 to 49 with Graves' ophthalmopathy. The source material was blood. CDR3 sequence (DNA): TGTGCCAGTAGTGTTTGGTGGAACACTGAAGCTTTCTTT. The encoded protein is CASSVWWNTEAFF.